Below are 20 T cell receptor beta chains sequenced from a single sample in a study of shared clonotypes between healthy human individuals. Clones were sequenced by immunoSEQ multiplex PCR, and TCRdb holds only the in-frame ones, with some missing. The sample has over a million clones; approximately 80% are singletons. Sequencing input: memory CD4+ T cells from PBMCs. Subset specified: CD45RA-negative fraction. These TCRs come from a man younger than 30 in good health. Some clones in this sample may be carry-over from other donors' samples.

This clone showed up just a few times. The V call is TRBV28, the J call TRBJ2-1; TRBD2 matches 8 bases. Germline V gene lookup returns CDR1 MDHEN and CDR2 SYDVKM. J was trimmed by 7 bases and V by 5 bases; bases with no gene match: 7. The CDR3 has 14 residues. Written as DNA, the CDR3 is TGTGCCAGCAGTCCGAGCGGGAGAGGGAATGAGCAGTTCTTC. This translates into CASSPSGRGNEQFF.

This chain joins TRBV12-5 and TRBJ1-1; D gene uncertain. The ends were cut back, 3 bases at V and 11 bases at J, with 13 bases in the middle. The CDR3 length is 12 residues. CDR1 is LGHNT, CDR2 FRNRAP, per germline. CDR3 loop: CASGFSRLNAFF. The CDR3 DNA is TGTGCTAGTGGTTTCTCCCGGCTCAACGCTTTCTTT.

The V and J genes are TRBV19 and TRBJ2-7; 8 bases match TRBD1. The CDR3 covers 16 residues. V lost 4 bases, J lost 2 bases, and 10 bases stayed unmatched. Germline V gene lookup returns CDR1 LNHDA and CDR2 SQIVND (reference sequence). The DNA for the CDR3 is TGTGCCAGTAGTACTTCGAGGGGGACAGGAACCTACGAGCAGTACTTC. It specifies CASSTSRGTGTYEQYF.

This clone came up once. CDR3 loop: CASRQGLAGVETQYF. The CDR3 DNA reads TGTGCCAGCAGGCAGGGACTAGCGGGAGTTGAGACCCAGTACTTC. The gene calls are TRBV6-1 and TRBJ2-5; TRBD2 matches 14 bases. The germline CDR1 and CDR2 sequences are MNHNS and SASEGT. Trimming at V came to 6 bases and at J to 5 bases, leaving 5 bases not matched to a gene. The CDR3 runs 15 residues.

The chain recombines TRBV29-1 with TRBJ2-1; 9 positions agree with TRBD2. The CDR3 extends over 14 amino acids. The V and J ends lost 7 bases and 6 bases, in that order; junction bases with no gene match: 10. Germline V gene data show CDR1 as SQVTM and CDR2 as ANQGSEA. The DNA of the CDR3 is TGCAGCGGGTTCGGAGTAGCGGGAGTCAATGAGCAGTTCTTC. Translated, it gives CSGFGVAGVNEQFF.

On this clone itself: A read error may explain this, as a much larger clone is one base away. CDR3 loop: CASSLGGADTEAFF. CDR3 nucleotide sequence: TGCGCCAGCAGCTTGGGCGGAGCGGACACTGAAGCTTTCTTT. The chain joins TRBV5-1 to TRBJ1-1, with no clear D. Germline V CDR1 and CDR2: SGHRS, YFSETQ. V was pared by 0 bases and J by 3 bases, with 9 bases between. The CDR3 sequence is 14 residues long. Combining the CDR3 with reference TRBV5-1 and TRBJ1-1 gives the whole variable domain KAGVTQTPRYLIKTRGQQVTLSCSPISGHRSVSWYQQTPGQGLQFLFEYFSETQRNKGNFPGRFSGRQFSNSRSEMNVSTLELGDSALYLCASSLGGADTEAFFGQGTRLTVV.

This chain links TRBV10-1 with TRBJ2-1; D gene unclear. This CDR3 has 13 residues. The V gene lost 1 base and the J gene lost 2 bases, with 3 bases spanning the gap. Germline V gives CDR1 WNHNN, CDR2 SYGVQD (reference sequence). The chain's CDR3 is CASSEWAYNEQFF. CDR3 bases: TGCGCCAGCAGTGAGTGGGCCTACAATGAGCAGTTCTTC.

The V and J genes are TRBV9 and TRBJ2-2; tentative D call: TRBD1 (6 bases). V was shortened by 4 bases and J by 5 bases, with 12 bases between the two germline ends. The CDR3 extends over 14 amino acids. Germline V gives CDR1 SGDLS, CDR2 YYNGEE. CDR3 in DNA: TGTGCCAGCAGCCCCAGGGGCAGAACCGGGGAGCTGTTTTTT. Amino acid sequence: CASSPRGRTGELFF.

The rearrangement links TRBV2 to TRBJ1-1, with a weak D call TRBD1 (5 bases). This CDR3 comprises 15 residues. V was cut by 10 bases and J by 0 bases, with 18 bases left in between. In germline, CDR1 is SNHLY, CDR2 FYNNEI. CDR3 DNA sequence: TGTGCCACCTCAAGGGACGGACCCATGAACACTGAAGCTTTCTTT. It is translated as CATSRDGPMNTEAFF.

The chain has TRBV11-2 and TRBJ2-7; D not resolved. This CDR3 spans 11 amino acids. Deletions cut 7 bases from V and 0 bases from J, with 4 bases between. The V gene's germline CDR1 is SGHAT and CDR2 FQNNGV. In DNA, the CDR3 is TGTGCCAGCACGAACTCCTACGAGCAGTACTTC. Translation: CASTNSYEQYF.

The rearrangement links TRBV2 to TRBJ2-1, with D perhaps TRBD2 (6 bases). This CDR3 contains 15 residues. With 8 bases removed from V and 1 base from J, the gap between germline ends came to 15 bases. Germline CDR1 reads SNHLY; CDR2 reads FYNNEI. For the CDR3, the DNA is TGTGCCAGCGTGTCCGGGAGCGCATCCTACAATGAGCAGTTCTTC. This gives the protein CASVSGSASYNEQFF. Variable domain in full (rest from reference TRBV2 and TRBJ2-1): EPEVTQTPSHQVTQMGQEVILRCVPISNHLYFYWYRQILGQKVEFLVSFYNNEISEKSEIFDDQFSVERPDGSNFTLKIRSTKLEDSAMYFCASVSGSASYNEQFFGPGTRLTVL.

J is TRBJ1-1 and V is TRBV19; D call uncertain. V lost 3 bases and J lost 4, with 18 bases in between. The germline V gene encodes CDR1 LNHDA and CDR2 SQIVND (reference sequence). This CDR3 is 16 amino acids long. For the CDR3, the DNA is TGTGCCAGTAGTATTGGAGCGGCCAAACTGGGCACTGAAGCTTTCTTT. This translates into CASSIGAAKLGTEAFF.

This sequence joins TRBV21-1 and TRBJ1-4. TRBV21-1 is a known pseudogene. The CDR3 contains 13 residues. CDR3 bases: TGTGCCAGCAGCAAAGCGGCGGGGCCCAAACTGTTTTTT. This sequence encodes CASSKAAGPKLFF.

A word on this clone: The junction and the germline gene differ at one end; a read error may be behind it. CDR3 sequence: CASRTNGKLFF. The CDR3 coding sequence is TGTGCCAGCAGGACGAATGGAAAACTGTTTTTT. The rearrangement uses TRBV25-1 and TRBJ1-4, with unresolved D. The CDR3 is 11 residues long. Germline assignment: CDR1 MGHDK and CDR2 SYGVNS.

V is TRBV9 and J is TRBJ1-1; weak D call: TRBD1 (5 bases). Germline assignment: CDR1 SGDLS and CDR2 YYNGEE. This CDR3 comprises 14 residues. V was trimmed by 4 bases and J by 1 base, leaving 11 bases between them. CDR3 DNA sequence: TGTGCCAGCAGCCTCGACAGCAGGAACACTGAAGCTTTCTTT. This translates into CASSLDSRNTEAFF.

The V and J genes are TRBV7-2 and TRBJ1-5; D is uncertain. V was pared by 3 bases and J by 7 bases, with 10 bases between. This CDR3 is 13 amino acids long. In germline, CDR1 is SGHTA, CDR2 FQGNSA. CDR3 nucleotides: TGTGCCAGCAGCTTCGATCCGCGGCAGCCCCAGCATTTT. The encoded protein is CASSFDPRQPQHF. Based on the CDR3 plus reference TRBV7-2 and TRBJ1-5, the full variable domain is GAGVSQSPSNKVTEKGKDVELRCDPISGHTALYWYRQSLGQGLEFLIYFQGNSAPDKSGLPSDRFSAERTGGSVSTLTIQRTQQEDSAVYLCASSFDPRQPQHFGDGTRLSIL.

The V call is TRBV27, the J call TRBJ2-7, with 15 bases identical to TRBD2. V dropped 3 bases and J dropped 0; count of bases not matched to a gene: 6. The CDR3 runs 18 residues. Germline V gene data show CDR1 as MNHEY and CDR2 as SMNVEV (reference sequence). CDR3 in amino acids: CASSFLGTSGRSSYEQYF. DNA of the CDR3: TGTGCCAGCAGTTTTTTAGGGACTAGCGGGAGGAGCTCCTACGAGCAGTACTTC.

Notes on this clone: This likely comes from a read error, as the CDR3 has no conserved phenylalanine or tryptophan at its end. The genes are TRBV27 and TRBJ1-1; 10 positions agree with TRBD1. V shed 7 bases, J shed 4 bases, and the junction held 9 bases outside the gene matches. From germline, CDR1 is MNHEY and CDR2 SMNVEV (reference sequence). The CDR3 loop spans 15 amino acids. In DNA, the CDR3 is TGTGCCAGCACCCGACAGGGGGCGCCGACCACTGAAGCTTTCCTT. Protein product: CASTRQGAPTTEAFL.

This clone was seen a few times. This sequence may be a read error, since a much larger clone differs from it by one base. The chain employs TRBV5-4 and TRBJ1-4; D perhaps matches TRBD1 (5 bases). CDR3 size: 14 residues. The germline V and J ends were trimmed by 4 bases and 8 bases, with 15 bases remaining between them. The V gene's germline CDR1 is SGHNT and CDR2 YYREEE (reference sequence). The CDR3 DNA reads TGTGCCAGCAGCCACACCAGGGCCCCGGAAAAACTGTTTTTT. Its protein product is CASSHTRAPEKLFF.

The J gene is TRBJ1-2, the V gene TRBV5-1; 7 nucleotides match TRBD1. In germline, CDR1 is SGHRS, CDR2 YFSETQ. Losses at the gene ends were 0 bases for V and 2 bases for J; bases not matched to a gene: 4. The CDR3 totals 15 residues. The CDR3 region is CASSLGDRENYGYTF. CDR3 bases: TGCGCCAGCAGCTTGGGAGACAGGGAAAACTATGGCTACACCTTC. Variable domain in full (rest from reference TRBV5-1 and TRBJ1-2): KAGVTQTPRYLIKTRGQQVTLSCSPISGHRSVSWYQQTPGQGLQFLFEYFSETQRNKGNFPGRFSGRQFSNSRSEMNVSTLELGDSALYLCASSLGDRENYGYTFGSGTRLTVV.